The source of this T cell receptor beta chain is a study of regulatory T cells in long-lasting Graves disease (dated by TCRdb to 2020 to 2022). Turning to the overall study: Antithyroid drugs had been taken for less than 3 months by newly diagnosed Graves' disease patients. Patients with persistent Graves' disease were compared with patients with newly diagnosed Graves' disease using TCR sequencing and RNA sequencing of peripheral blood. The study was registered as a clinical trial and conducted in China. A total of roughly 35 samples were covered by TCR sequencing, comprising approximately 13 persistent and 20 or so newly diagnosed Graves' disease patients.

According to the study, the label for this sample's time point signals: newly diagnosed GD, antithyroid drugs for less than 3 months. For both TCR sequencing and RNA sequencing, RNA was extracted from PBMCs using TRIzol. The diagnosis of Graves' disease was made according to American Thyroid Association guidelines. Patients were recruited from an endocrinology department in Xi'an, China. Each patient gave approximately 10 milliliters of peripheral blood, collected in an EDTA anticoagulant tube. PBMCs were isolated by Ficoll Paque Plus density gradient separation without further T cell sorting. An Agilent 2100 Bioanalyzer and agarose gel were used to assess RNA quality, and a NanoDrop 2000 was used to measure RNA concentration. CDR1 and CDR2, per the germline V gene, are SGHRS and YFSETQ. The CDR3, from cysteine to phenylalanine, totals 15 residues. Solely the CDR3 DNA is kept, with 45 bases framed from the first base.

The method behind the library was multiplex PCR. Sequenced on an Illumina HiSeq 4000. CDR3 regions were amplified by Arm-PCR with iRepertoire HTBI primers to construct TCR beta libraries. Before sequencing, the PCR products underwent gel purification. As for the original processing: Across samples, about 63 TRBV and 14 TRBJ segments were identified and used for gene usage analysis of CDR3 amino acid clonotypes. COPE and FqMerger were used to merge the filtered high-quality paired reads into contigs. BLAST was used to align contigs to IMGT TRBV, TRBD and TRBJ reference genes, with CDR3 defined following IMGT. Any clonotype with a frequency above 0.1% was counted as a highly expanded clone. Shannon entropy served as the measure of repertoire diversity, while the Gini coefficient captured V-J evenness. A clonotype was considered public if more than one individual shared it. The public reads were quality trimmed at Q25 with fastp and then assembled into clones with MiXCR by TCRdb, keeping productive beta chains. Merged by CDR3 protein, the rows form single entries marked with the most common genes and DNA. These V and J calls derive from TCRdb rather than the authors' analysis. In this sample the table shows hundreds of thousands of distinct CDR3 sequences, roughly 13% of which occur a single time. Of the sample, 8% to 10% is held by the ten largest clones.

The full study reports these points: Persistent patients shared more public clonotypes among themselves (roughly 2,700) than newly diagnosed patients did (over 950). Compared with newly diagnosed patients, persistent Graves' disease patients had lower TCR Shannon entropy and fewer highly expanded clones, which suggests clonal expansion. Preferential use of TRBV28, TRBJ1-2 and TRBJ2-5 was observed in persistent disease, whereas TRBV20-1 and TRBJ2-1 were favored in newly diagnosed disease. As a limitation, the authors acknowledged that the small sample size may reduce accuracy. Sequencing and analysis were limited to the TCR beta chain. Only peripheral blood was studied, because thyroid tissue, the primary lesion, was inaccessible.

Comments on this clonotype: The antigen it recognizes is unknown. This may be a read error, as it is one base from a much larger clone.

This sample was also put to use in a study of T cells in Graves' hyperthyroidism and ophthalmopathy. Per that second paper: Graves' hyperthyroidism was defined as stable when no progression to ophthalmopathy occurred over 18 months of follow-up. Hyperthyroidism patients were aged 18 to 65 years and newly diagnosed, with disease duration of less than 2 months. Patients with uncontrolled infections, other autoimmune diseases, pregnancy or lactation were excluded. Clinical symptoms, serum thyroxine and TRAb, thyroid ultrasound, and orbital computed tomography formed the basis for the diagnoses. A first-round RT-PCR of the TCR CDR3 used the HTBI primer set with the Qiagen OneStep RT-PCR kit. Most expanded thyroid clonotypes (frequency above 0.001) were also found in blood, which suggests that blood repertoires may mirror thyroid immune responses. A 13 V-J signature model separated ophthalmopathy from stable hyperthyroidism, with 87.88% sensitivity and 81% to 83% specificity in cross-validation and 80%/75% in testing. In validation, progression to ophthalmopathy was predicted by the model with 70% to 71% sensitivity and roughly 72% specificity, a median of roughly 6 months before onset. To identify distinguishing TCR V-J signatures, a discovery cohort of some 100 patients was used, comprising 43 with Graves' ophthalmopathy and 55 to 65 with stable Graves' hyperthyroidism. Prospective prediction of ophthalmopathy was tested in an independent validation cohort consisting of fewer than 20 hyperthyroidism patients and 17 patients who later progressed to ophthalmopathy. The 100 discovery patients were randomly divided into training and test sets at a 7:3 ratio. In more than 5 Graves' hyperthyroidism patients, the study also compared T-cell repertoires from thyroid tissue with T-cell repertoires from blood. Following sampling, methimazole starting at 30 mg daily was given to hyperthyroidism patients, and high-dose intravenous methylprednisolone was given to ophthalmopathy patients. Libraries were constructed in a second round of multiplex PCR, after which size selection and purification were carried out. Paired-end sequencing of the libraries was performed with 100 bp reads on an Illumina HiSeq2000. SOAPnuke was used to process the raw data, removing reads that contained adapters or uncalled bases, had a mean Phred below 15, or lacked an exact match to the constant primer or identifier. COPE v1.2.5 was used to merge high-quality paired reads, and clonotypes were defined as unique nucleotide sequences. MiTCR v1.1 was used to align clonotypes to the IMGT TRBV, TRBD and TRBJ reference segments. Analysis was restricted to V-J combinations with a frequency above 0.0001, which covered 99% to 99.2% of repertoires. A TCS score was defined as the ratio of F50 (clonal expansion) to E x V (chaos), with BLOSUM62-based TCRdist applied between CDR3 peptides within each V-J. Welch's t-statistics and random forest reduced fewer than 550 V-J features to fewer than 15, which were used in a naive Bayes classifier (R e1071). No statistical method was used to set the sample size in advance, and investigators knew the group allocation. The paper describes TCR Vbeta CDR3 sequencing of 135 peripheral blood samples, made up of 43 ophthalmopathy patients, roughly 80 hyperthyroidism patients and about 17 progressor patients.

The sequence derives from a man in his thirties or forties with Graves disease. Donor details come from another sample of the same person, matched by shared clones. The material sequenced was peripheral blood mononuclear cells (PBMCs), taken at new diagnosis, from a patient treated with antithyroid drugs. The rearranged segments are TRBV5-1 and TRBJ1-1, with TRBD1 perhaps the D gene, on 5 matching bases. The DNA reads TGCACCAGCAGCTTGGTCGCAGGGATCTTGGCTGAAGCTTTCTTT. Its coded protein is CTSSLVAGILAEAFF.